This TCR beta chain was found in a study of T cells in Graves' hyperthyroidism and ophthalmopathy. Study-level background: Before any treatment, at initial diagnosis, peripheral blood was collected.

Ophthalmopathy cases scored 3 or more on the Clinical Activity Score and 4 or more on NOSPECS grade, with duration below 3 months. Any patient presenting with uncontrolled infection, other autoimmune disease, pregnancy or lactation was left out. Amplification of TCR beta CDR3 regions was performed using RNA transcripts as template. RT-PCR in the first round (using the HTBI primer set) targeted the TCR CDR3. One entry per CDR3 protein results from TCRdb running MiXCR on the multiplex PCR reads. The sample has hundreds of thousands of distinct CDR3 sequences, roughly 22% seen once. Trimming left V 0 bases short and J 10 bases short, with 8 bases between. Per germline, CDR1 SGHRS and CDR2 YFSETQ. The CDR3 length is 12 residues. This clonotype showed up many times. The antigen is unknown. Study-level findings and limits: Ophthalmopathy was told apart from stable hyperthyroidism by a 13 V-J model.

The receptor's source is a man aged 25-45 years with Graves' ophthalmopathy. The V and J genes are TRBV5-1 and TRBJ2-1, with D unclear. Sequenced material: blood. The DNA for the CDR3 is TGCGCCAGCAGCTTGGCCCCAAGGGAGCAGTTCTTC. As protein: CASSLAPREQFF. The complete variable domain, with remaining parts taken from reference TRBV5-1 and TRBJ2-1, reads KAGVTQTPRYLIKTRGQQVTLSCSPISGHRSVSWYQQTPGQGLQFLFEYFSETQRNKGNFPGRFSGRQFSNSRSEMNVSTLELGDSALYLCASSLAPREQFFGPGTRLTVL.